The subject of this entry is one T cell receptor beta chain. In germline, CDR1 is SEHNR, CDR2 FQNEAQ (reference sequence). CDR3 length: 14 residues. V dropped 11 bases and J dropped 0 bases, with 16 bases sitting between them. These data are taken from a study of cytomegalovirus exposure and HLA in healthy donors. Sequencing used immunoSEQ multiplex PCR; TCRdb keeps in-frame clones, though not all of them. This sample carries some 120,000 clones, approximately 92% of them seen once, and the ten largest clones take 1.1%. This chain uses TRBV7-9 with TRBJ1-1, with D tentatively TRBD1 (6 bases). This TCR came from a woman aged 18-30 years in good health and CMV-seronegative. The sequenced sample was PBMCs. This CDR3 reads CAAQGALLNTEAFF. For the CDR3, the DNA is TGTGCCGCACAGGGTGCCCTATTGAACACTGAAGCTTTCTTT.